These 30 T cell receptor beta chains were all obtained from the same sample, sequenced in a study of T cells in women clearing cervical HPV infection. Sequencing was performed with immunoSEQ multiplex PCR; in TCRdb, only in-frame clones are kept and a portion is missing. The sample has fewer than 35,000 clones. The specimen was blood buffy coat. Receptor source: a woman aged 18 to 75 with a cervical HPV16 infection that either progressed to CIN3+ or cleared (not recorded which).

Regarding this clone: The CDR3 end is not reached by the read, which stops 3 residues before it; the germline J gene fills it in. The V and J genes are TRBV29-1 and TRBJ1-1; D possibly corresponds to TRBD1 (6 bases). Germline V gene lookup returns CDR1 SQVTM and CDR2 ANQGSEA. This CDR3 is built from 14 residues. Trimming removed 5 bases at V and 5 bases at J, with 18 bases between. The part of the CDR3 DNA that was read is TGCAGCGTTCTACTTTACAGGGACTATACTGAA. It translates to CSVLLYRDYTE. Given in full, the CDR3 is CSVLLYRDYTEAFF. The complete variable domain, with remaining parts taken from reference TRBV29-1 and TRBJ1-1, reads SAVISQKPSRDICQRGTSLTIQCQVDSQVTMMFWYRQQPGQSLTLIATANQGSEATYESGFVIDKFPISRPNLTFSTLTVSNMSPEDSSIYLCSVLLYRDYTEAFFGQGTRLTVV.

Comments on this clone: The CDR3 end is not reached by the read, which stops 3 residues before it; the germline J gene fills it in. This rearrangement joins TRBV20-1 to TRBJ2-5; 11 bases agree with TRBD2. The V gene end was trimmed by 4 bases and the J gene end by 5 bases; junction bases not matched to a gene: 6. CDR1 DFQATT and CDR2 SNEGSKA come from the germline V gene (reference sequence). CDR3 length: 14 amino acids. The part of the CDR3 DNA that was read is TGCAGTGCTACTCTAGCGGGGGGACGGGAGACC. It codes for CSATLAGGRET. The full CDR3 reads CSATLAGGRETQYF.

As regards this clone: The CDR3 end is not reached by the read, which stops 3 residues before it; the germline J gene fills it in. The V and J genes are TRBV28 and TRBJ1-5; TRBD1 agrees at 8 bases. Germline assignment: CDR1 MDHEN and CDR2 SYDVKM. The trim removed 6 bases at V and 7 bases at J, leaving 11 bases unmatched. This CDR3 is built from 15 residues. CDR3 sequence: CASRPLDREDQPQHF. The DNA read from the CDR3 is TGTGCCAGCAGACCACTGGACAGGGAGGACCAGCCC.

Details on this clone: The missing CDR3 end, 3 residues past where the read stops, is filled in from the germline J gene. The chain recombines TRBV2 with TRBJ2-1; TRBD1 might be the D (6 bases). The CDR3 spans 15 residues. CDR1 is SNHLY, CDR2 FYNNEI, per germline. V was pared by 2 bases and J by 0 bases, with 8 bases between. CDR3 residues: CASSETGSSYNEQFF. The part of the CDR3 DNA that was read is TGTGCCAGCAGTGAAACAGGGAGCTCCTACAATGAG.

Comments on this clone: Read sequence stops 3 residues before the CDR3 end, and the germline J gene provides the missing end. V usage is TRBV2 and J usage is TRBJ1-5, with 9 bases that match TRBD1. The V and J ends lost 4 bases and 4 bases, in that order; junction bases with no gene match: 5. CDR1 is SNHLY and CDR2 is FYNNEI in the germline V gene. The CDR3 contains 15 residues. CDR3 DNA, as far as it was read: TGTGCCAGCAGTGCCATGACAGGGGGTAATCAGCCC. Protein: CASSAMTGGNQP. The whole CDR3 is CASSAMTGGNQPQHF.

Partial CDR3 DNA: TGTGCCTGGAACCAGGGTGACCAGCCC. It is translated as CAWNQGDQP. The entire CDR3 protein is CAWNQGDQPQHF. The chain couples TRBV30 to TRBJ1-5; TRBD1 might be the D (5 bases). The read terminates 3 residues before the CDR3 end, so the remaining end is supplied by the germline J gene. Trimming stripped 4 bases from V and 7 bases from J, with 11 bases between. The CDR3 sequence is 12 residues long. Germline V gives CDR1 GTSNPN, CDR2 SVGIG (reference sequence).

Here the CDR3 reads CASSLDSLDTYEQYF. Partial CDR3 DNA: TGCGCCAGCAGCTTGGATAGCCTGGATACCTACGAG. V is TRBV5-1 and J is TRBJ2-7; D ambiguous. The CDR3 end falls 3 residues outside the read, so it is completed with the germline J gene. The V gene's germline CDR1 is SGHRS and CDR2 YFSETQ. The CDR3 has 15 residues. Trimming took off 0 bases at V and 2 bases at J, with 12 bases between the two ends.

The CDR3 is CASSPPTSGHTYTF. CDR3 DNA, as far as it was read: TGTGCCAGCTCACCACCGACTAGCGGCCATACC. V gene TRBV18 combines with J gene TRBJ1-2; D remains ambiguous. The read gets to within 3 residues of the CDR3 end, and the germline J gene fills in the rest. The CDR3 length is 14 residues. CDR1 and CDR2 (germline): KGHSH, LQKENI. The whole variable domain, remainder taken from reference TRBV18 and TRBJ1-2, is NAGVMQNPRHLVRRRGQEARLRCSPMKGHSHVYWYRQLPEEGLKFMVYLQKENIIDESGMPKERFSAEFPKEGPSILRIQQVVRGDSAAYFCASSPPTSGHTYTFGSGTRLTVV.

As concerns this clone: The read ends 3 residues shy of where the CDR3 ends; the end is completed using the germline J gene. V and J are TRBV20-1 and TRBJ1-4; D is possibly TRBD1 (6 bases). The germline CDR1 and CDR2 sequences are DFQATT and SNEGSKA (reference sequence). This CDR3 has 14 residues. V lost 0 bases and J lost 7, with 12 bases in between. Incomplete CDR3 DNA: TGCAGTGCTAGAGATACCCTACAGGGTGAAAAA. Translated, it gives CSARDTLQGEK. The CDR3 reads in full as CSARDTLQGEKLFF.

Regarding this clone: The read ends 3 residues shy of where the CDR3 ends; the end is completed using the germline J gene. The chain carries TRBV29-1 and TRBJ1-1, with 10 positions matching TRBD1. Germline CDR1 is SQVTM and CDR2 is ANQGSEA. The CDR3 consists of 15 residues. V lost 8 bases to trimming and J lost 0 bases; unmatched junction nucleotides: 9. The sequenced CDR3 bases are TGCAGCTTCAACCGGGACAGGGGAATGAACACTGAA. It specifies CSFNRDRGMNTE. The whole CDR3 is CSFNRDRGMNTEAFF.

As regards this clone: Read sequence stops 3 residues before the CDR3 end, and the germline J gene provides the missing end. The chain links TRBV5-6 to TRBJ1-6; no reliable D call. Trimming stripped 0 bases from V and 8 bases from J, with 9 bases between. The CDR3 has 14 amino acids. Germline-derived CDR1 and CDR2 are SGHDT and YYEEEE. This CDR3 is CASSLADLDSPLHF. The CDR3 bases that were read are TGTGCCAGCAGCTTGGCAGATCTGGATTCACCC.

As regards this clone: The read terminates 3 residues ahead of where the CDR3 ends, so the germline J gene completes it. V and J are TRBV11-2 and TRBJ2-4, with D perhaps TRBD2 (5 bases). The ends were cut back, 0 bases at V and 6 bases at J, with 12 bases in the middle. The CDR3 contains 15 residues. Germline V gives CDR1 SGHAT, CDR2 FQNNGV. The CDR3 DNA, read in part, is TGTGCCAGCAGCTTAGAGCCCAGTCGGGGAAACATT. Translating gives CASSLEPSRGNI. The CDR3 reads in full as CASSLEPSRGNIQYF. The entire variable domain, with the rest obtained from reference TRBV11-2 and TRBJ2-4, is as follows: EAGVAQSPRYKIIEKRQSVAFWCNPISGHATLYWYQQILGQGPKLLIQFQNNGVVDDSQLPKDRFSAERLKGVDSTLKIQPAKLEDSAVYLCASSLEPSRGNIQYFGAGTRLSVL.

As regards this clone: The junction does not match germline at one end; this may be a read error. Read sequence stops 3 residues before the CDR3 end, and the germline J gene provides the missing end. V and J are TRBV7-7 and TRBJ1-4; D may be TRBD1 (6 bases). The CDR3 sequence is 13 residues long. Germline V gene sequence: CDR1 SSHAT, CDR2 FNYEAQ (reference sequence). Partial CDR3 DNA: TGTGCTAGCAGCCGGGCGGGGGCCAACGTA. It encodes CASSRAGANV. The whole CDR3 sequence is CASSRAGANVLFF.

Concerning this clone: The CDR3 goes on 3 residues after the read ends, and that part is filled in from the germline J gene. The chain has TRBV29-1 and TRBJ1-5; 8 nucleotides match TRBD1. Germline V gene sequence: CDR1 SQVTM, CDR2 ANQGSEA. This CDR3 is 13 amino acids long. Unmatched junction bases numbered 7, after V lost 7 bases and J lost 5 bases. CDR3 protein: CSGSRGPDQPQHF. The sequenced CDR3 bases are TGCAGCGGCTCCAGGGGGCCTGATCAGCCC.

For this clone: Read coverage stops 3 residues before the CDR3 terminus; the germline J gene supplies the remainder. The genes are TRBV13 and TRBJ2-1; D tentatively fits TRBD1 or TRBD2 (5 bases each). V lost 1 base to trimming and J lost 9 bases, with 19 bases between them. CDR1 and CDR2 from the germline V gene are PRHDT and FYEKMQ (reference sequence). The CDR3 runs 16 residues. CDR3 bases read: TGTGCCAGCAGCTTAGAAGGGGCGATCATAGGGAGTGAG. It specifies CASSLEGAIIGSE. The CDR3 reads in full as CASSLEGAIIGSEQFF.

In regard to this clone: Read sequence stops 3 residues before the CDR3 end, and the germline J gene provides the missing end. This chain connects TRBV28 to TRBJ2-7; TRBD2 matches at 8 bases. The CDR3 runs to 13 residues. Per the germline V gene, CDR1 is MDHEN and CDR2 is SYDVKM. After removal of 7 bases from V and 3 bases from J, the junction contained 5 bases not matched to a gene. Here the CDR3 reads CASTPSGSYEQYF. CDR3 DNA, as far as it was read: TGTGCCAGCACTCCCAGCGGGAGCTACGAG.

The part of the CDR3 DNA that was read is TGTGCCAGCAGCTTAGGGACTATCACAGATACC. As protein: CASSLGTITDT. The whole CDR3 is CASSLGTITDTYTF. The rearrangement links TRBV7-2 to TRBJ1-2, with unresolved D. The read gets to within 3 residues of the CDR3 end, and the germline J gene fills in the rest. The CDR3 contains 14 residues. Germline V gives CDR1 SGHTA, CDR2 FQGNSA.

Concerning this clone itself: The CDR3 end lies 3 residues beyond the end of the read and is filled in from the germline J gene. The gene calls are TRBV6-2 or TRBV6-3 and TRBJ1-2; tentatively, D is TRBD1 (6 bases). CDR3 length: 11 residues. Germline assignment: CDR1 MNHEY and CDR2 SVGEGT. The CDR3: CASSVTGTYTF. The sequenced CDR3 bases are TGTGCCAGCAGTGTGACAGGCACC.

Worth noting for this clone: Read data end 3 residues before the CDR3 end; the end is taken from the germline J gene. The chain employs TRBV2 and TRBJ2-1; D remains unclear. This CDR3 comprises 12 residues. Germline V gene lookup returns CDR1 SNHLY and CDR2 FYNNEI. The germline V and J ends were trimmed by 7 bases and 7 bases, with 11 bases remaining between them. The covered CDR3 bases are TGTGCCAGCACCTTTTACAGTAATGAG. Protein sequence: CASTFYSNE. The whole CDR3 protein is CASTFYSNEQFF.

Considering frequency, this clone is medium-sized. Coverage ceases 3 residues before the CDR3 finishes, and the germline J gene fills in the end. V and J are TRBV5-3 and TRBJ1-4, with TRBD1 identical over 7 bases. TRBV5-3 is reported as an ORF; its role is uncertain. CDR3 length: 18 residues. J gave up 4 bases and V 4 bases, and 16 bases lay outside the gene matches. The CDR3 here is CARSASRDSPGINEKLFF. The DNA read from the CDR3 is TGTGCCAGAAGCGCGTCCCGGGACAGCCCGGGGATTAATGAAAAA.

As concerns this clone: The read stops 3 residues short of the end of the CDR3; the missing end is completed from the germline J gene. The chain has TRBV6-2 or TRBV6-3 and TRBJ2-3; 9 nucleotides match TRBD2. The CDR3 extends over 14 amino acids. Germline values: CDR1 MNHEY, CDR2 SVGEGT. The CDR3 here is CASSAGGRNQPQYF. The DNA read from the CDR3 is TGTGCCAGCTCGGCGGGAGGGAGGAATCAGCCG.

Of note for this clone: The read stops 3 residues short of the end of the CDR3; the missing end is completed from the germline J gene. The chain carries TRBV7-2 and TRBJ2-7; a weak D match, TRBD1 (6 bases). V was pared by 5 bases and J by 1 base, with 15 bases between. CDR3 length equals 15 residues. The germline gives CDR1 SGHTA, CDR2 FQGNSA. The CDR3: CASSITGKLSYEQYF. The sequenced part of the CDR3 DNA is TGTGCCAGCAGCATAACAGGGAAACTGTCCTACGAG.

Worth noting for this clone: Read coverage stops 3 residues before the CDR3 terminus; the germline J gene supplies the remainder. J is TRBJ1-6 and V is TRBV30; 7 bases are shared with TRBD1. Germline lookup yields CDR1 GTSNPN and CDR2 SVGIG (reference sequence). V was pared by 4 bases and J by 7 bases, with 7 bases of the junction left unmatched. The CDR3 consists of 14 residues. The sequenced CDR3 bases are TGTGCCTGGACCCTCGGGACAGCCAATTCACCC. Protein sequence: CAWTLGTANSP. The full-length CDR3 reads as CAWTLGTANSPLHF.

Worth noting for this clone: The read is 3 residues too short to cover the CDR3 end, so that end is filled in from the germline J gene. The V call is TRBV30, the J call TRBJ1-4; tentative D call: TRBD1 (6 bases). This CDR3 comprises 15 residues. Germline CDR1 reads GTSNPN; CDR2 reads SVGIG (reference sequence). The CDR3 loop is CAWSVGGAGANVLFF. The CDR3 bases that were read are TGTGCCTGGAGTGTCGGGGGGGCAGGGGCCAACGTA. Full variable domain (missing parts from reference TRBV30 and TRBJ1-4): SQTIHQWPATLVQPVGSPLSLECTVEGTSNPNLYWYRQAAGRGLQLLFYSVGIGQISSEVPQNLSASRPQDRQFILSSKKLLLSDSGFYLCAWSVGGAGANVLFFGSGTQLSVL.

With regard to this clone: The CDR3 end is not reached by the read, which stops 3 residues before it; the germline J gene fills it in. This chain links TRBV14 with TRBJ2-4, with 10 bases matching TRBD2. CDR1 and CDR2 from the germline V gene are SGHDN and FVKESK. CDR3 length: 16 residues. Incomplete CDR3 DNA: TGTGCCAGCAGCCTAGCGGGGGGCGCGTCCACGAGGGTT. The encoded protein is CASSLAGGASTRV. The whole CDR3 reads CASSLAGGASTRVQYF.

With regard to this clone: One junction end does not reproduce the germline sequence, and a read error may be involved. The read terminates 3 residues before the CDR3 end, so the remaining end is supplied by the germline J gene. V is TRBV9 and J is TRBJ2-7; TRBD2 aligns across 9 bases. The CDR3 runs 15 residues. CDR1 and CDR2 (germline): SGDLS, YYNGEE. The CDR3 bases that were read are TGTGCCGGCAGCGACCGACAGGGACTAGCTTCCGAG. Translating gives CAGSDRQGLASE. The whole CDR3 protein is CAGSDRQGLASEQYF.

Concerning this clone: The read stops 3 residues short of the end of the CDR3; the missing end is completed from the germline J gene. Within the sample, other DNA sequences also encode this same CDR3. V and J are TRBV13 and TRBJ1-2; 8 nucleotides agree with TRBD1. Germline-derived CDR1 and CDR2 are PRHDT and FYEKMQ (reference sequence). The ends lost 5 bases at V and 3 bases at J; junction bases unmatched: 8. The CDR3 is 15 residues long. The DNA read from the CDR3 is TGTGCCAGCAGCCGCAGGGGGCGAGGTGACTATGGC. It encodes CASSRRGRGDYG. From start to end, the CDR3 is CASSRRGRGDYGYTF.

Note on this clone: The read comes to an end 3 residues before the CDR3 does, leaving the germline J gene to fill in the end. The chain carries TRBV6-2 or TRBV6-3 and TRBJ2-1; unclear D gene. CDR3 length equals 13 residues. V was shortened by 8 bases and J by 8 bases, with 16 bases between the two germline ends. CDR1 and CDR2 (germline): MNHEY, SVGEGT. CDR3 loop: CASRFQNLDEQFF. Incomplete CDR3 DNA: TGTGCCAGCCGGTTCCAAAACCTGGATGAG.

To note about this clone: The read ends 3 residues shy of where the CDR3 ends; the end is completed using the germline J gene. This specimen includes other DNA sequences encoding the same CDR3. V gene TRBV30 combines with J gene TRBJ1-3; D remains unclear. This CDR3 contains 13 residues. CDR1 GTSNPN and CDR2 SVGIG come from the germline V gene (reference sequence). The germline V and J ends were trimmed by 2 bases and 3 bases, with 8 bases remaining between them. CDR3 residues: CAWSRVFGNTIYF. CDR3 DNA (partial): TGTGCCTGGAGTAGGGTCTTTGGAAACACC.

Details on this clone: The DNA ends 3 residues before the CDR3 does, and the rest of the CDR3 is filled in from the germline J gene. The gene calls are TRBV6-4 and TRBJ1-1; D is ambiguous. Looked up from germline, CDR1 is MRHNA and CDR2 is SNTAGT. CDR3 length equals 14 residues. The CDR3 reads CASSDSSGEGEAFF. The sequenced part of the CDR3 DNA is TGTGCCAGCAGTGACTCCTCCGGGGAGGGCGAA.